This TCR beta chain is drawn from a study of cytotoxic CD8 clonotypes in ibrutinib-treated CLL. The CDR3 sequence is 14 residues long. V lost 4 bases and J 2 bases, leaving 10 bases between the germline ends. Germline assignment: CDR1 SGDLS and CDR2 YYNGEE. Assay: immunoSEQ multiplex PCR; the TCRdb copy retains only in-frame clones and omits some. The sample yields roughly 220,000 clones, about three quarters seen once. This clonotype was obtained from a human donor with chronic lymphocytic leukemia. The input for sequencing was PBMCs, taken after 12 months of ibrutinib treatment. The chain recombines TRBV9 with TRBJ1-3; perhaps TRBD1 as D (5 bases). CDR3 loop: CASSPRQPGNTIYF. CDR3 DNA sequence: TGTGCCAGCAGCCCCAGACAGCCTGGAAACACCATATATTTT.